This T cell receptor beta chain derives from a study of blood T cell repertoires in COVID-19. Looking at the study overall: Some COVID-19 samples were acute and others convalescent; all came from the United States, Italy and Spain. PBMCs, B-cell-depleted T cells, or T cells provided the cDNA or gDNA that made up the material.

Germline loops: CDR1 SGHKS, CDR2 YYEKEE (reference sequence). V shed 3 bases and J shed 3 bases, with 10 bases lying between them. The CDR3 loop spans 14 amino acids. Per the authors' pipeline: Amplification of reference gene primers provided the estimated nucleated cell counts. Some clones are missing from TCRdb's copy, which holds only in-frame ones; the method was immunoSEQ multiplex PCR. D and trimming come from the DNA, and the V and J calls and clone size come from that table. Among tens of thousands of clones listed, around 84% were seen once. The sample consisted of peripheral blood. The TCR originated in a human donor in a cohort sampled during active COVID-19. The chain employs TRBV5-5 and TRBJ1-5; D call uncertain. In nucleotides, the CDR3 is TGTGCCAGCAGCTCGGGAGATTTCAATCAGCCCCAGCATTTT. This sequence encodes CASSSGDFNQPQHF.